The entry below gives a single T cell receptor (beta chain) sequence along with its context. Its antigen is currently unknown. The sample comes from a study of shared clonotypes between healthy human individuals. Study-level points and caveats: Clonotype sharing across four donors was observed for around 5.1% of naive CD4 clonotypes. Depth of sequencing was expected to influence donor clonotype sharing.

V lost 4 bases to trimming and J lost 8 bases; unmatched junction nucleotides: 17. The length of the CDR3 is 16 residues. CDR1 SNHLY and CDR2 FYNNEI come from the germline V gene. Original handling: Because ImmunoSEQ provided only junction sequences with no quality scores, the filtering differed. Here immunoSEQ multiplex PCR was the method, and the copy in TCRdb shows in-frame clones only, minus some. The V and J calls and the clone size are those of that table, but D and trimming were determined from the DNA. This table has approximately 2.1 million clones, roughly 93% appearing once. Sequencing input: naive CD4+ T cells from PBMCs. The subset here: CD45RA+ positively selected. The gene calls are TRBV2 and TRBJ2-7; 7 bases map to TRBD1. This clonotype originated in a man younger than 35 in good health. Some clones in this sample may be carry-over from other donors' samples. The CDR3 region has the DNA TGTGCCAGCAGTGGATACAGGGGTGGGAAGTCTGGTCAGCAGTACTTC. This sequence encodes CASSGYRGGKSGQQYF.